This T cell receptor (beta chain) emerged from a study of T-cell memory formation after mild COVID-19. General observations from the study: CM and EM subsets held most contracting CD4+ clones; EMRA held CD8+ ones.

Constant-segment primers served in 5'RACE that generated TCR alpha and TCR beta cDNA libraries bearing sample barcodes and UMIs. TCRdb called the 5' RACE reads again in MiXCR, with one record for every CDR3 protein. The sample comprises about 560,000 distinct CDR3 sequences, less than 25% of which are singletons, and roughly 8.1% rests with the top ten. As regards this clonotype: Antigen unknown.

This CDR3 region has 15 residues. Germline-derived CDR1 and CDR2 are SNHLY and FYNNEI. J was trimmed by 2 bases and V by 6 bases; bases with no gene match: 6. The rearrangement joins TRBV2 to TRBJ2-5, with 10 bases fitting TRBD1. Material: PBMCs or a T cell subset sorted from them (not recorded which). This sequence was found in an adult woman who had mild COVID-19 (a few samples of this study predate the infection). Cell type and time point are not known. The CDR3 loop reads CASSGQGGRQETQYF. CDR3 sequence (DNA): TGTGCCAGCAGCGGACAGGGGGGTCGGCAAGAGACCCAGTACTTC.